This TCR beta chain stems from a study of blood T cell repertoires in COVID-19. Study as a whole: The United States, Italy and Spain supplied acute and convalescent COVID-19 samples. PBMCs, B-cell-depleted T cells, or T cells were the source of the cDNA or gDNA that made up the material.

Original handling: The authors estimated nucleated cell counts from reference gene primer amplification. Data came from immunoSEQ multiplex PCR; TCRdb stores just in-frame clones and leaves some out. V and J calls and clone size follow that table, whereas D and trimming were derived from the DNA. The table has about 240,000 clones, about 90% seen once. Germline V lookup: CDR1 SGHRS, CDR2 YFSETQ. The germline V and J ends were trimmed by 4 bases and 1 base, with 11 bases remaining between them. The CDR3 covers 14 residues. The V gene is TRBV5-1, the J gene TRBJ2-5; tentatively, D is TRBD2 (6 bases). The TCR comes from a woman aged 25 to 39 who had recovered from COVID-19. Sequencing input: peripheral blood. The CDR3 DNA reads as TGCGCCAGCAGCCAGGGACTCTCCCAAGAGACCCAGTACTTC. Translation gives CASSQGLSQETQYF. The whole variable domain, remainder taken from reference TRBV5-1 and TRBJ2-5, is KAGVTQTPRYLIKTRGQQVTLSCSPISGHRSVSWYQQTPGQGLQFLFEYFSETQRNKGNFPGRFSGRQFSNSRSEMNVSTLELGDSALYLCASSQGLSQETQYFGPGTRLLVL.